The TCR beta chain described here comes from a study of Tregs in tolerant kidney transplant recipients. Regarding the study as a whole: Validation in larger populations is needed because few patients were studied.

The V segment lost 4 bases and the J segment 5 bases; nucleotides outside the gene matches: 9. The CDR3 is 16 amino acids. Germline CDR1 and CDR2: SGDLS and YYNGEE. The table came from immunoSEQ multiplex PCR; TCRdb's copy has only in-frame clones and leaves some out. This sample has roughly 52,000 clones, with roughly nine tenths found just once. Recipients received nonmyeloablative bone marrow transplants from related graft donors, with transient mixed chimerism. Unstimulated Tregs (CD4+CD25+CD127-) and CD4+CD25- non-Tregs were sorted from PBMCs. As concerns this clone: Its antigen is not identified.

The chain couples TRBV9 to TRBJ2-2; TRBD2 matches 9 bases. The sequence was obtained from a human patient who received a combined kidney and bone marrow transplant. Some T cells may have come from the graft donor. The material was CD8+ T cells from blood (PBMCs), obtained 24 months after the transplant. The CDR3 DNA reads as TGTGCCAGCAGCCTTGGGTTAGCGGGGGCAACCGGGGAGCTGTTTTTT. Translating gives CASSLGLAGATGELFF.